The 9 T cell receptor beta chains given below trace back to one sample, sequenced in a study of identical twins. TCRdb analysed the 5' RACE reads with MiXCR anew, one entry per CDR3 protein. The sample consists of fewer than 550,000 distinct CDR3 sequences, 13% to 15% of them appearing once. These same records also appear under a second study, on yellow fever vaccine responses in identical twins.

Specimen: CD4+ T cells sorted from blood. The receptors shown here come from a woman aged 18 to 35 in good health.

This clonotype occurred a few times. The V call is TRBV7-6, the J call TRBJ2-7; TRBD1 matches 7 bases. Looked up from germline, CDR1 is SGHVS and CDR2 is FNYEAQ. The CDR3 has 17 residues. The V gene end was trimmed by 1 base and the J gene end by 4 bases; junction bases not matched to a gene: 13. The CDR3 spells CASSLVRPGQPFYEQYF. CDR3 in DNA: TGTGCCAGCAGCTTAGTCCGACCGGGACAGCCGTTTTACGAGCAGTACTTC.

This clonotype was picked up a small number of times. The rearrangement uses TRBV7-2 and TRBJ2-5, with a possible D match to TRBD2 (5 bases). The CDR3 length is 13 residues. CDR1 and CDR2 from the germline V gene are SGHTA and FQGNSA. V lost 1 base to trimming and J lost 7 bases, with 10 bases between them. The CDR3 DNA sequence: TGTGCCAGCAGCTTAGGGAAAGGGAGGACCCAGTACTTC. Its protein is CASSLGKGRTQYF.

This clonotype was seen only a few times. This chain links TRBV10-2 with TRBJ2-5; TRBD2 might be the D (6 bases). The CDR3 runs 14 residues. Germline CDR1 reads WSHSY; CDR2 reads SAAADI. V lost 3 bases to trimming and J lost 5 bases, with 13 bases between them. The CDR3 DNA reads as TGCGCCAGCAGTGAAGCCGGGGGATGGGAGACCCAGTACTTC. Amino acids: CASSEAGGWETQYF.

This clonotype was detected a few times. The chain recombines TRBV20-1 with TRBJ2-5; 8 nucleotides align to TRBD1. Germline V lookup: CDR1 DFQATT, CDR2 SNEGSKA (reference sequence). The CDR3 has 14 residues. V was clipped by 5 bases and J by 4 bases; unmatched bases: 9. Here the CDR3 DNA reads TGCAGTGCTCGGACAGGGTCTCGGGGAGAGACCCAGTACTTC. It yields the protein CSARTGSRGETQYF.

The chain joins TRBV12-3 or TRBV12-4 to TRBJ2-5; the D gene is possibly TRBD2 (6 bases). This CDR3 is 15 amino acids long. Between the trimmed V and J ends, which lost 2 bases and 2 bases, there was a span of 12 bases. The CDR3 DNA reads as TGTGCCAGCAGTTTAAGCGGGCTGCTACAAGAGACCCAGTACTTC. Protein product: CASSLSGLLQETQYF.

This clonotype has a handful of counts. J is TRBJ2-1 and V is TRBV18; 12 bases agree with TRBD2. The CDR3 runs 16 residues. With 3 bases clipped from V and 10 bases from J, the junction kept 10 bases outside the gene matches. CDR1 KGHSH and CDR2 LQKENI come from the germline V gene. Written as DNA, the CDR3 is TGTGCCAGCTCACCTCTACTAGCGGGAGGCCTATTGGAGCAGTTCTTC. Translated: CASSPLLAGGLLEQFF.

The CDR3 region is CASSQIFSQPQHF. For the CDR3, the DNA is TGTGCCAGCAGCCAAATATTTTCCCAGCCCCAGCATTTT. The chain combines TRBV7-8 with TRBJ1-5; no clear D. The CDR3 totals 13 residues. V was clipped by 5 bases and J by 7 bases, with 12 bases between them. CDR1 is SGHVS and CDR2 is FQNEAQ in the germline V gene.

This clonotype was detected ten times or more. The chain is built from TRBV24-1 and TRBJ1-2; 9 bases match TRBD1. Germline V gene data show CDR1 as KGHDR and CDR2 as SFDVKD. The trim removed 3 bases at V and 8 bases at J, leaving 12 bases unmatched. The CDR3 length is 16 residues. CDR3 coding DNA: TGTGCCACCAGTGATCCCCAGGGACAGGGAAATTTGGGCTACACCTTC. It yields the protein CATSDPQGQGNLGYTF.

This clonotype was seen ten or more times. The rearrangement uses TRBV20-1 and TRBJ2-3; D is undetermined. CDR1 and CDR2 from the germline V gene are DFQATT and SNEGSKA (reference sequence). V lost 1 base, J lost 0 bases, and 14 bases lay in between. CDR3 length equals 16 residues. The chain's CDR3 is CSARGSRALSTDTQYF. The CDR3 DNA reads TGCAGTGCTAGAGGGAGTCGGGCCCTAAGCACAGATACGCAGTATTTT.